These T cell receptor beta chains were read from a single sample in a study of T cells of healthy individuals. TCRdb re-derived calls from the 5' RACE reads in MiXCR, one entry per CDR3 protein. In the table there are around 100,000 distinct CDR3 sequences, approximately 16% of which are singletons. The receptors stem from a human donor in good health. CDR3s include the opening cysteine and the closing phenylalanine or tryptophan. Fields, in order: V gene, clone size, D gene, J gene, CDR3 DNA, CDR3 protein. The D gene is left open where the match is weak. Clone size is shown for a subset of rows, as once, few, many or a class of expanded clone.

>TRBV7-9|many|NA|TRBJ2-3
TGTGCCAGCAGCTTCTGGCGAGACCTCACAGATACGCAGTATTTT
CASSFWRDLTDTQYF
>TRBV28|few|TRBD1|TRBJ1-5
TGTGCCAGCAGTTCGGACAGGGGTGACAATCAGCCCCAGCATTTT
CASSSDRGDNQPQHF
>TRBV7-8|NA|NA|TRBJ2-5
TGTGCCAGCAGCTTAGACCCGCGAGAGACCCAGTACTTC
CASSLDPRETQYF
>TRBV20-1|NA|TRBD1|TRBJ2-7
TGCAGTGCTAACGACAGGGGGAGCGAGCAGTACTTC
CSANDRGSEQYF
>TRBV9|NA|NA|TRBJ2-1
TGTGCCAGCAGCGTAGCAGGGACACCCTACAATGAGCAGTTCTTC
CASSVAGTPYNEQFF
>TRBV7-2|NA|NA|TRBJ2-1
TGTGCCAGCAGCTTAGACAGGGTCTCCTACAATGAGCAGTTCTTC
CASSLDRVSYNEQFF
>TRBV7-9|few|NA|TRBJ2-5
TGTGCCAGCAGCTTAGCAGGGAGTGAGACCCAGTACTTC
CASSLAGSETQYF
>TRBV29-1|NA|NA|TRBJ2-2
TGCAGCGTCCGCAGGGTCACCAACACCGGGGAGCTGTTTTTT
CSVRRVTNTGELFF
>TRBV20-1|few|TRBD2|TRBJ2-5
TGCAGTGCTAGAGTTGTATTAGCGGGGGGGCGGCGAGAGACCCAGTACTTC
CSARVVLAGGRRETQYF
>TRBV5-1|few|NA|TRBJ1-6
TGCGCCAGCAGCCCGAGGGGGTCCCCCCCCGAGGCCCTCCACTTT
CASSPRGSPPEALHF
>TRBV6-5|NA|TRBD2|TRBJ2-5
TGTGCCAGCAGTTACTCCGGGGGGAGGCAAGAGACCCAGTACTTC
CASSYSGGRQETQYF
>TRBV28|many|NA|TRBJ2-7
TGTGCCAGCAGTCTGGGACGGACCTACGAGCAGTACTTC
CASSLGRTYEQYF
>TRBV28|NA|NA|TRBJ2-5
TGTGCCAGCAGTTTGTCCCAGGCCCAAGAGACCCAGTACTTC
CASSLSQAQETQYF
>TRBV7-9|NA|NA|TRBJ1-1
TGTGCCAGCAGCTTAGTGGGCCGGAAGAACACTGAAGCTTTCTTT
CASSLVGRKNTEAFF
>TRBV2|NA|NA|TRBJ2-2
TGTGCCAGCAGCGGGGGACAGAGGATAACCGGGGAGCTGTTTTTT
CASSGGQRITGELFF
>TRBV20-1|NA|TRBD2|TRBJ2-3
TGCAGTGCTAGAGATCTAGCGGAGGGCACAGATACGCAGTATTTT
CSARDLAEGTDTQYF
>TRBV9|NA|NA|TRBJ2-3
TGTGCCAGCAGCGTTCGGGGGGATACGCAGTATTTT
CASSVRGDTQYF
>TRBV6-2/TRBV6-3|NA|TRBD1|TRBJ2-7
TGTGCCAGCAGTTTCGAGACAGGGGGCTTTTCCTACGAGCAGTACTTC
CASSFETGGFSYEQYF
>TRBV20-1|many|NA|TRBJ1-1
TGCAGTGCTAGAGGGCGAGGGGCTGGCTACACTGAAGCTTTCTTT
CSARGRGAGYTEAFF
>TRBV2|NA|NA|TRBJ2-2
TGTGCCAGCTCTGGGATTGCAGCGAACACCGGGGAGCTGTTTTTT
CASSGIAANTGELFF
>TRBV20-1|NA|NA|TRBJ1-2
TGCAGTGTCCGGGTGCCAAATGGCTATGGCTACACCTTC
CSVRVPNGYGYTF
>TRBV27|many|NA|TRBJ1-4
TGTGCCACCGCGGGCAGATTTAATGAAAAACTGTTTTTT
CATAGRFNEKLFF
>TRBV30|many|NA|TRBJ2-4
TGTGCCTGGAGTGCCCCCCGGGGGGCCAAAAACATTCAGTACTTC
CAWSAPRGAKNIQYF
>TRBV20-1|many|NA|TRBJ2-2
TGCAGTGGTATCGGCAGGGGCGATATCGGGGAGCTGTTTTTT
CSGIGRGDIGELFF
>TRBV2|few|TRBD1|TRBJ1-2
TGTGCCAGCAGTGAATTAACAGGGGACTATGGCTACACCTTC
CASSELTGDYGYTF
>TRBV12-3/TRBV12-4|many|TRBD1|TRBJ1-2
TGTGCCAGCAGTTTATGGGACAGGGGGATCGACACCTTC
CASSLWDRGIDTF
>TRBV19|many|TRBD1|TRBJ1-1
TGTGCCAGTAGCATGGGACAGGGGATTTATGAAGCTTTCTTT
CASSMGQGIYEAFF
>TRBV7-3|few|NA|TRBJ2-5
TGTGCCAGCAGCTTAGGGGCAGGGAAAGAGACCCAGTACTTC
CASSLGAGKETQYF
>TRBV29-1|NA|TRBD1|TRBJ2-7
TGCAGCGTCGGGACAGGGAGGCCCTACGAGCAGTACTTC
CSVGTGRPYEQYF
>TRBV29-1|many|TRBD2|TRBJ2-1
TGCAGCGCCGGACTAGCGGGAATCTACAATGAGCAGTTCTTC
CSAGLAGIYNEQFF